Given below is one T cell receptor beta chain in context. The antigen remains unidentified. This specimen belongs to a study of T cell responses to AZD1222 COVID-19 vaccine. Notes on the study in general: Seropositivity was recorded at baseline in only six AZD1222 recipients. Two doses of AZD1222 preceded a rise in Spike-specific TCR breadth and depth. Clonal diversity may have been underestimated in mostly white British donors.

Sequencing was performed with immunoSEQ multiplex PCR; in TCRdb, only in-frame clones are kept and a portion is missing. The sample yields about 150,000 clones, 75% to 95% seen once. Second-dose recipients at about 4 or about 12 weeks were treated as one pooled group. CDR3 length: 20 amino acids. V was cut by 3 bases and J by 0 bases, with 26 bases left in between. Germline V gives CDR1 DFQATT, CDR2 SNEGSKA (reference sequence). Source: peripheral blood, taken 28 days after the second AZD1222 dose. J is TRBJ1-4 and V is TRBV20-1; D is unresolved. The clonotype was recovered from an adult who received the AZD1222 COVID-19 vaccine. The CDR3 here is CSASGEGGVTQLATNEKLFF. Written as DNA, the CDR3 is TGCAGTGCTAGTGGTGAGGGAGGTGTCACCCAACTAGCAACTAATGAAAAACTGTTTTTT.